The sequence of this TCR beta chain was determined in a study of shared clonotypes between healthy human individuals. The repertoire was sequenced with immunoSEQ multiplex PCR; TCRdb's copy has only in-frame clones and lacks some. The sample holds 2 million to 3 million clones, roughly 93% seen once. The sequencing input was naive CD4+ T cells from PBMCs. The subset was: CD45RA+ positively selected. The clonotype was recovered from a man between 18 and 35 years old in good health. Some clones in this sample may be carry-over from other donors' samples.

The CDR3 DNA reads TGTGCCAGCAGCCCTACTACTAGCTCCTACAATGAGCAGTTCTTC. Its protein is CASSPTTSSYNEQFF. The chain couples TRBV7-2 to TRBJ2-1, with D maybe TRBD2 (5 bases). V dropped 5 bases and J dropped 0 bases, with 11 bases sitting between them. This CDR3 is 15 amino acids long. Germline loops: CDR1 SGHTA, CDR2 FQGNSA. Full variable domain (remainder filled in from reference TRBV7-2 and TRBJ2-1): GAGVSQSPSNKVTEKGKDVELRCDPISGHTALYWYRQSLGQGLEFLIYFQGNSAPDKSGLPSDRFSAERTGGSVSTLTIQRTQQEDSAVYLCASSPTTSSYNEQFFGPGTRLTVL.